Below, 13 T cell receptor beta chains from the same sample are listed, as sequenced in a study of Ad26.COV2.S vaccination and SARS-CoV-2 variants. Assay: immunoSEQ multiplex PCR; the TCRdb copy retains only in-frame clones and omits some. The sample lists about 350,000 clones, approximately 90% occurring once. Treatment reported: roughly 18 received Ad26.COV2.S at low or high dose, single or two shots; about five received placebo; per-sample allocation not given. The study sampled participants on day 63 after the first vaccine or placebo injection. The sample in question was peripheral blood, obtained in a trial of Ad26.COV2.S vaccine versus placebo. Receptors were obtained from a person aged 18-65 years who received the Ad26.COV2.S COVID-19 vaccine or a placebo.

The chain carries TRBV19 and TRBJ1-1; D perhaps matches TRBD1 (5 bases). V was shortened by 5 bases and J by 11 bases, with 15 bases between the two germline ends. The CDR3 is 12 amino acids. Germline CDR1 reads LNHDA; CDR2 reads SQIVND (reference sequence). CDR3 sequence (DNA): TGTGCCAGTAGTGGGGGTATGCAGCGGGCTTTCTTT. Its protein product is CASSGGMQRAFF.

This sequence joins TRBV5-4 and TRBJ1-2; maybe TRBD1 (5 bases). Per the germline V gene, CDR1 is SGHNT and CDR2 is YYREEE (reference sequence). The V end lost 4 bases, the J end lost 3 bases, and 13 bases lay between the germline ends. The CDR3 is made up of 14 amino acids. CDR3 in DNA: TGTGCCAGCAGCCCGGGACTTCTCGACTATGGCTACACCTTC. It translates to CASSPGLLDYGYTF.

The chain joins TRBV5-8 to TRBJ2-4; D is perhaps TRBD1 (6 bases). This CDR3 region has 14 residues. The V gene lost 4 bases and the J gene lost 4 bases, with 12 bases spanning the gap. CDR1 and CDR2 (germline): SGHTS, YDEGEE. The CDR3 nucleotides are TGTGCCAGCAGCCTTGTAGGGGGTAAAAACATTCAGTACTTC. Translating it yields CASSLVGGKNIQYF.

The chain employs TRBV15 and TRBJ1-4; no clear D gene. CDR1 LNHNV and CDR2 YYDKDF come from the germline V gene (reference sequence). V lost 1 base, J lost 0 bases, and 9 bases lay in between. The CDR3 spans 16 residues. The CDR3 nucleotides are TGTGCCACCAGCAGAGTTCAGAGCTCAACTAATGAAAAACTGTTTTTT. This encodes CATSRVQSSTNEKLFF.

V usage is TRBV5-1 and J usage is TRBJ2-2; a possible D gene is TRBD1 (6 bases). CDR3 length: 15 residues. Germline values: CDR1 SGHRS, CDR2 YFSETQ. Trimming stripped 0 bases from V and 2 bases from J, with 8 bases between. Here the CDR3 reads CASSLDRANTGELFF. The CDR3 nucleotides read TGCGCCAGCAGCTTGGACAGGGCTAACACCGGGGAGCTGTTTTTT.

This chain joins TRBV3-1 (or the pseudogene TRBV3-2) and TRBJ1-1, with no clear D. V was cut by 2 bases and J by 3 bases, with 10 bases left in between. Germline V gene lookup returns CDR1 LGHDT and CDR2 YNNKEL (reference sequence). This CDR3 has 14 amino acids. CDR3 bases: TGTGCCAGCAGCCAAAAGGGTTTTGACACTGAAGCTTTCTTT. Protein sequence: CASSQKGFDTEAFF.

The chain couples TRBV10-1 to TRBJ2-2; D is undetermined. Trimming took 5 bases from V and 2 from J, leaving 6 bases between them. Germline assignment: CDR1 WNHNN and CDR2 SYGVQD (reference sequence). The CDR3 sequence is 13 residues long. In DNA form, the CDR3 reads TGCGCCAGCAGTCCCACCAACACCGGGGAGCTGTTTTTT. Translation: CASSPTNTGELFF.

The V gene is TRBV7-9, the J gene TRBJ2-1; no clear D. Germline V lookup: CDR1 SEHNR, CDR2 FQNEAQ (reference sequence). The CDR3 loop spans 11 amino acids. Between the trimmed V and J ends, which lost 5 bases and 15 bases, there was a span of 14 bases. Written as DNA, the CDR3 is TGTGCCAGCAGCGCCGGGTCCTATTTGTTCTTC. It specifies CASSAGSYLFF.

This clone was picked up a small number of times. The chain links TRBV15 to TRBJ2-2; D is uncertain. V lost 0 bases and J lost 1, with 12 bases in between. This CDR3 comprises 17 residues. The V gene's germline CDR1 is LNHNV and CDR2 YYDKDF (reference sequence). CDR3 sequence (DNA): TGTGCCACCAGCAGAGATGCTGGCAGGCAGAACACCGGGGAGCTGTTTTTT. Its protein product is CATSRDAGRQNTGELFF.

The V gene is TRBV6-1, the J gene TRBJ2-1; 8 bases are shared with TRBD1. The CDR3 has 14 residues. The germline V gene encodes CDR1 MNHNS and CDR2 SASEGT. Trimming cost V 1 base and J 10 bases; bases outside gene matches: 6. CDR3 coding DNA: TGTGCCAGCAGTGAAGTCTGGACAGGGTGGGAGCAGTTCTTC. Translation: CASSEVWTGWEQFF.

This clone came up once. The rearrangement links TRBV28 to TRBJ2-7, with unresolved D. The germline V and J ends were trimmed by 5 bases and 0 bases, with 11 bases remaining between them. CDR1 and CDR2 (germline): MDHEN, SYDVKM. The CDR3 covers 14 residues. CDR3 bases: TGTGCCAGCAGTGTGGTAGCCCTCTCCTACGAGCAGTACTTC. As protein: CASSVVALSYEQYF. Looking up the rest from reference TRBV28 and TRBJ2-7 gives the full variable domain: DVKVTQSSRYLVKRTGEKVFLECVQDMDHENMFWYRQDPGLGLRLIYFSYDVKMKEKGDIPEGYSVSREKKERFSLILESASTNQTSMYLCASSVVALSYEQYFGPGTRLTVT.

The chain has TRBV9 and TRBJ1-1; possible D gene TRBD1, 5 bases. The V end was cut by 5 bases, the J end by 2 bases, with 16 bases between. The CDR3 length is 15 residues. The germline V gene encodes CDR1 SGDLS and CDR2 YYNGEE. CDR3 in amino acids: CASRPRDDGNTEAFF. CDR3 DNA: TGTGCCAGCAGACCCCGGGACGACGGTAACACTGAAGCTTTCTTT.

The rearrangement joins TRBV4-1 to TRBJ2-7; D is ambiguous. The V end was cut by 0 bases, the J end by 4 bases, with 13 bases between. This CDR3 has 15 residues. Germline CDR1 reads MGHRA; CDR2 reads YSYEKL. This CDR3 is CASSQDMNSGYEQYF. The CDR3 DNA follows: TGCGCCAGCAGCCAAGATATGAATTCCGGGTACGAGCAGTACTTC.